This TCR beta chain was recovered during a study of T cell clones after liver transplantation. The CDR3 runs 15 residues. Trimming shortened V by 7 bases and J by 3 bases, and 19 bases separated the two germline ends. Germline V CDR1 and CDR2: SGHRS, YFSETQ. This clone was observed once. Its antigen is unknown. Study outcomes and limitations: The donor-reactive repertoire was only partly measurable in two subjects, lacking donor cells.

Produced via immunoSEQ multiplex PCR; TCRdb's table is partial and in-frame only. The data show tens of thousands of clones, approximately 84% seen once. The specimen was CD4+ T cells from blood, collected before liver transplant. The gene calls are TRBV5-1 and TRBJ2-5; tentatively, D is TRBD1 (6 bases). The source of this sequence is a human donor who received a liver transplant. The CDR3 sequence is CASASDHPGEETQYF. DNA for the CDR3: TGCGCCAGCGCCTCCGACCATCCAGGGGAAGAGACCCAGTACTTC.